This TCR beta chain comes out of a study of shared clonotypes between healthy human individuals. Study outcomes and limitations: A handful of donors showed sharing of approximately 5% of naive CD4 clonotypes.

The CDR3 covers 15 residues. Trimming removed 1 base from V and 1 base from J; junction bases left unmatched: 3. The germline CDR1 and CDR2 sequences are SGHNT and YYREEE (reference sequence). CD4+ cells yielded CD45RA+ naive and CD45RA-negative memory subsets. In the case of this clone: Its antigen is unidentified.

Clones were sequenced by immunoSEQ multiplex PCR, and TCRdb holds only the in-frame ones, with some missing. The sample lists approximately 1.4 million clones, 95% to 99% occurring once. This sequence was found in a man aged 25-40 years in good health. The sample consisted of naive CD4+ T cells sorted from blood. Subset here: CD45RA+ positively selected. The V gene is TRBV5-4, the J gene TRBJ2-7, with 9 bases identical to TRBD1. The CDR3 here is CASSLQQGASYEQYF. CDR3 coding DNA: TGTGCCAGCAGCTTGCAACAGGGGGCATCCTACGAGCAGTACTTC.